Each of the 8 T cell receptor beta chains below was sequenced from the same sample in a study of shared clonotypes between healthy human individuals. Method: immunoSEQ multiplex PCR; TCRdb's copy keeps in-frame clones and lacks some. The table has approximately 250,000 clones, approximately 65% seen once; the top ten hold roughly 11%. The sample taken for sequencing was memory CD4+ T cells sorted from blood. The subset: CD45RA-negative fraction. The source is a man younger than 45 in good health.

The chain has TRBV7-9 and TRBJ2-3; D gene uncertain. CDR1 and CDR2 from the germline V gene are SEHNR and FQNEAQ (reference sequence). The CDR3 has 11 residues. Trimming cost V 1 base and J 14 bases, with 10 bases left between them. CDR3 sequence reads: CASSLEGQVYF. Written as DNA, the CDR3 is TGTGCCAGCAGCTTAGAGGGTCAAGTGTATTTT.

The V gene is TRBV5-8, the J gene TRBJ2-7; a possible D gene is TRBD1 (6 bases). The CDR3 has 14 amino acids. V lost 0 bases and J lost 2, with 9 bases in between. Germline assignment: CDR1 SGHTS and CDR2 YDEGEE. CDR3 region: CASSLVQGTYEQYF. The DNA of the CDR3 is TGTGCCAGCAGCTTGGTACAGGGCACCTACGAGCAGTACTTC.

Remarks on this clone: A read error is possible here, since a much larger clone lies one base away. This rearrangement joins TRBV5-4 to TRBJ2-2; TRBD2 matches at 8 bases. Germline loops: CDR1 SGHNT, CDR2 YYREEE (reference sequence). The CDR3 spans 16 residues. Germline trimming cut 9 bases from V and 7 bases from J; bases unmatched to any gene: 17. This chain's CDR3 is CAISPPGTRSGGELFF. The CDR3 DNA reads TGTGCCATTTCCCCCCCCGGGACTAGGTCGGGCGGGGAGCTGTTTTTT.

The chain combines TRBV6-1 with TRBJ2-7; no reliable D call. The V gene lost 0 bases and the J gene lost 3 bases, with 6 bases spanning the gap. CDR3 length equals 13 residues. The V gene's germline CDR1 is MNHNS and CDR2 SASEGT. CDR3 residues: CASSEAPRYEQYF. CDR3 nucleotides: TGTGCCAGCAGTGAAGCCCCTCGCTACGAGCAGTACTTC.

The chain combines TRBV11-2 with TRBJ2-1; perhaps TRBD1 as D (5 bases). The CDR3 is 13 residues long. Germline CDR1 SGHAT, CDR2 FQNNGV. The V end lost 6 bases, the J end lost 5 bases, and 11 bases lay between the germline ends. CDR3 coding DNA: TGTGCCAGCAGAAAGATAGGGGACAATGAGCAGTTCTTC. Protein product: CASRKIGDNEQFF.

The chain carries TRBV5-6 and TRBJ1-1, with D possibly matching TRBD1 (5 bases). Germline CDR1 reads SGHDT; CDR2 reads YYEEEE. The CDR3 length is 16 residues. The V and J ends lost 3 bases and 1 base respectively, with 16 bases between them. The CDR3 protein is CASSSATGPSNTEAFF. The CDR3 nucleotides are TGTGCCAGCAGCTCCGCGACGGGACCATCGAACACTGAAGCTTTCTTT.

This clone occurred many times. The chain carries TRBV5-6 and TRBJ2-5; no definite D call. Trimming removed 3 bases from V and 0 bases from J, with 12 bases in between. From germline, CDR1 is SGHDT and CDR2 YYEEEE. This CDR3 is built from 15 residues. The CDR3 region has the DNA TGTGCCAGCAGCTGGCGATTTCTGCACCAAGAGACCCAGTACTTC. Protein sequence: CASSWRFLHQETQYF.

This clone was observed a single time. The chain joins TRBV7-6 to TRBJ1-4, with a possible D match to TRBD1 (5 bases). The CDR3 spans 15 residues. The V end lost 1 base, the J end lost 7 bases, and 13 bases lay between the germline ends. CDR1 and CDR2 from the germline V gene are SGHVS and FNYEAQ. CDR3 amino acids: CASSLGLGRSEKLFF. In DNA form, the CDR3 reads TGTGCCAGCAGCTTAGGCCTGGGGCGTAGTGAAAAACTGTTTTTT.